Each of the 32 T cell receptor beta chains below was sequenced from the same sample in a study of T cells expressing NK-cell markers. Following a re-call of the 5' RACE reads, TCRdb has one entry per CDR3 protein and lacks DNA. Its clone listing holds 500,000 or so distinct CDR3 sequences. The specimen was blood T cells: a sorted CD56 or NKG2C T cell subset, CD4+ or CD8+ T cells, or bulk PBMC T cells (not recorded which). The source of these receptors is a man aged 18-30 years in good health.

The chain uses TRBV2 and TRBJ2-5; the D gene TCRdb calls, TRBD1, cannot be checked with no DNA. The CDR3 is 15 amino acids. Germline values: CDR1 SNHLY, CDR2 FYNNEI. The chain's CDR3 is CASSLMGQGGETQYF.

The chain couples TRBV18 to TRBJ1-4. The length of the CDR3 is 13 residues. From germline, CDR1 is KGHSH and CDR2 LQKENI. CDR3 sequence reads: CASSPPFREKLFF. The whole variable domain, filled in from reference TRBV18 and TRBJ1-4, reads NAGVMQNPRHLVRRRGQEARLRCSPMKGHSHVYWYRQLPEEGLKFMVYLQKENIIDESGMPKERFSAEFPKEGPSILRIQQVVRGDSAAYFCASSPPFREKLFFGSGTQLSVL.

This chain joins TRBV3-1 and TRBJ1-1; checking the TCRdb D call of TRBD1 is not possible without DNA. Germline loops: CDR1 LGHDT, CDR2 YNNKEL (reference sequence). The CDR3 has 12 residues. CDR3 sequence reads: CASTFSGAEAFF. The entire variable domain, with the rest obtained from reference TRBV3-1 and TRBJ1-1, is as follows: DTAVSQTPKYLVTQMGNDKSIKCEQNLGHDTMYWYKQDSKKFLKIMFSYNNKELIINETVPNRFSPKSPDKAHLNLHINSLELGDSAVYFCASTFSGAEAFFGQGTRLTVV.

The CDR3 loop is CATSVTSGTIYNEQFF. This chain connects TRBV24-1 to TRBJ2-1; the D gene TCRdb calls, TRBD2, cannot be checked with no DNA. CDR3 length: 16 amino acids. Germline V gives CDR1 KGHDR, CDR2 SFDVKD.

The V gene is TRBV5-1, the J gene TRBJ2-3. This CDR3 contains 14 residues. Germline V CDR1 and CDR2: SGHRS, YFSETQ. The CDR3 reads CASSLYVLGDTQYF.

The CDR3 region is CASSISDSYNEQFF. The rearrangement links TRBV11-2 to TRBJ2-1; there is no DNA to check the TCRdb D call of TRBD1. Germline V gene data show CDR1 as SGHAT and CDR2 as FQNNGV. The CDR3 extends over 14 amino acids.

The chain employs TRBV5-4 and TRBJ2-3; TCRdb's assignment of TRBD1 cannot be checked, as there is no DNA. Germline CDR1 and CDR2: SGHNT and YYREEE (reference sequence). This CDR3 comprises 14 residues. CDR3 loop: CASSLDGTADTQYF.

V is TRBV11-2 and J is TRBJ2-5; TCRdb proposes TRBD1, but this gene call is untestable without DNA. Germline V gives CDR1 SGHAT, CDR2 FQNNGV. This CDR3 is 16 amino acids long. This CDR3 reads CASSLLESEGAETQYF. Drawing the rest from reference TRBV11-2 and TRBJ2-5, the complete variable domain is EAGVAQSPRYKIIEKRQSVAFWCNPISGHATLYWYQQILGQGPKLLIQFQNNGVVDDSQLPKDRFSAERLKGVDSTLKIQPAKLEDSAVYLCASSLLESEGAETQYFGPGTRLLVL.

The chain uses TRBV30 and TRBJ1-1. The V gene's germline CDR1 is GTSNPN and CDR2 SVGIG (reference sequence). The CDR3 has 12 residues. This CDR3 is CAWKDMFTEAFF.

V usage is TRBV5-1 and J usage is TRBJ2-4; TCRdb calls TRBD1, which cannot be checked without DNA. Germline V gene sequence: CDR1 SGHRS, CDR2 YFSETQ. The CDR3 spans 15 residues. The CDR3 region is CASSSQDIAKNIQYF.

The J gene is TRBJ2-1, the V gene TRBV14. This CDR3 contains 13 residues. CDR1 is SGHDN, CDR2 FVKESK, per germline. The CDR3 protein is CASSQTTRSEQFF.

This chain joins TRBV24-1 and TRBJ1-5; without DNA, the TCRdb call of TRBD1 cannot be checked. The CDR3 length is 16 residues. The V gene's germline CDR1 is KGHDR and CDR2 SFDVKD. The CDR3 is CATSDPDRGGDQPQHF.

This chain connects TRBV12-3 or TRBV12-4 to TRBJ2-4; absent DNA, TCRdb's TRBD2 call cannot be checked. This CDR3 region has 14 residues. CDR3 residues: CASSPTREKNIQYF.

The chain joins TRBV7-2 to TRBJ2-2; the TCRdb call, TRBD2, lacks DNA for checking. CDR1 is SGHTA and CDR2 is FQGNSA in the germline V gene. The CDR3 is 16 amino acids. The CDR3 here is CASSFGQGRWTGELFF.

The chain joins TRBV9 to TRBJ1-1; no DNA is available, so the TRBD1 call from TCRdb remains unchecked. The CDR3 covers 15 residues. Per germline, CDR1 SGDLS and CDR2 YYNGEE. The chain's CDR3 is CASSVFGDPNTEAFF.

V and J are TRBV7-9 and TRBJ2-7. The CDR3 has 13 amino acids. CDR1 and CDR2 (germline): SEHNR, FQNEAQ (reference sequence). The CDR3 is CASSLGRDHEQYF.

The chain links TRBV5-1 to TRBJ1-1; the D call of TRBD1 rests on TCRdb alone, since no DNA is present to check it. This CDR3 region has 15 residues. The germline V gene encodes CDR1 SGHRS and CDR2 YFSETQ. CDR3: CASSLRAGANLEAFF.

The V call is TRBV7-2, the J call TRBJ2-1. CDR1 is SGHTA, CDR2 FQGNSA, per germline. The CDR3 runs 15 residues. The CDR3 sequence is CASSLPIASYNEQFF.

The rearrangement joins TRBV12-3 or TRBV12-4 to TRBJ2-7; checking the TCRdb D call of TRBD1 is not possible without DNA. CDR3 size: 13 residues. Here the CDR3 reads CAYSVGGSYEQYF.

The chain links TRBV30 to TRBJ2-3; the TCRdb D gene call, TRBD1, has no DNA to confirm it. This CDR3 spans 15 amino acids. Germline V gives CDR1 GTSNPN, CDR2 SVGIG (reference sequence). The CDR3 loop is CAWSVGAPDTDTQYF.

The V and J genes are TRBV11-3 and TRBJ2-1; the TCRdb call, TRBD1, lacks DNA for checking. Germline V gene sequence: CDR1 SGHNT, CDR2 YENEEA. The CDR3 contains 13 residues. The CDR3 loop reads CASSRRGREEQFF. The full variable domain, completed using reference TRBV11-3 and TRBJ2-1, is EAGVVQSPRYKIIEKKQPVAFWCNPISGHNTLYWYLQNLGQGPELLIRYENEEAVDDSQLPKDRFSAERLKGVDSTLKIQPAELGDSAVYLCASSRRGREEQFFGPGTRLTVL.

J is TRBJ1-5 and V is TRBV20-1. Germline V CDR1 and CDR2: DFQATT, SNEGSKA (reference sequence). CDR3 length: 18 residues. This CDR3 is CSARVSLFMGYSNQPQHF.

The rearrangement links TRBV4-1 to TRBJ2-5; there is no DNA to check the TCRdb D call of TRBD2. This CDR3 comprises 14 residues. CDR1 and CDR2 (germline): MGHRA, YSYEKL. This chain's CDR3 is CASSPLAEQETQYF.

The chain is built from TRBV7-6 and TRBJ2-5; the TRBD1 assignment by TCRdb is unverifiable without DNA. There are 14 residues in the CDR3. Germline values: CDR1 SGHVS, CDR2 FNYEAQ. This CDR3 reads CASSYRGVQETQYF.

The chain has TRBV7-9 and TRBJ2-1. Germline V gene lookup returns CDR1 SEHNR and CDR2 FQNEAQ (reference sequence). The CDR3 has 14 amino acids. The chain's CDR3 is CASSSSTNNNEQFF.

The chain uses TRBV29-1 and TRBJ2-1; TCRdb's D call, TRBD1, is unchecked because there is no DNA. Germline CDR1 reads SQVTM; CDR2 reads ANQGSEA. The CDR3 is 13 amino acids. The CDR3 loop is CSWKEDSPNEQFF.

This chain joins TRBV6-5 and TRBJ1-5; there is no DNA to check the TCRdb D call of TRBD1. Looked up from germline, CDR1 is MNHEY and CDR2 is SVGAGI. The CDR3 consists of 14 residues. CDR3 loop: CASSYTGPNQPQHF.

The chain employs TRBV2 and TRBJ1-2. The length of the CDR3 is 15 residues. Germline V gene lookup returns CDR1 SNHLY and CDR2 FYNNEI. The CDR3 reads CASTAITANNYGYTF.

The chain joins TRBV7-8 to TRBJ1-1. The CDR3 runs to 14 residues. Germline V gene data show CDR1 as SGHVS and CDR2 as FQNEAQ. CDR3 residues: CASSLAKSNTEAFF.

The V and J genes are TRBV20-1 and TRBJ2-3; the TCRdb call, TRBD2, lacks DNA for checking. CDR1 and CDR2 from the germline V gene are DFQATT and SNEGSKA (reference sequence). The CDR3 contains 17 residues. CDR3 sequence: CSARSPRLTGATDTQYF.

The chain employs TRBV6-1 and TRBJ2-2; TCRdb outputs TRBD2, but without DNA this stays unchecked. Germline V lookup: CDR1 MNHNS, CDR2 SASEGT. The CDR3 has 17 amino acids. The CDR3 reads CASRKPLLEPNTGELFF.

The chain combines TRBV29-1 with TRBJ2-6; TCRdb reports TRBD2, a call that lacks DNA to check it against. The CDR3 runs 15 residues. CDR1 and CDR2 (germline): SQVTM, ANQGSEA. CDR3 sequence reads: CSAHPINSGANVLTF.